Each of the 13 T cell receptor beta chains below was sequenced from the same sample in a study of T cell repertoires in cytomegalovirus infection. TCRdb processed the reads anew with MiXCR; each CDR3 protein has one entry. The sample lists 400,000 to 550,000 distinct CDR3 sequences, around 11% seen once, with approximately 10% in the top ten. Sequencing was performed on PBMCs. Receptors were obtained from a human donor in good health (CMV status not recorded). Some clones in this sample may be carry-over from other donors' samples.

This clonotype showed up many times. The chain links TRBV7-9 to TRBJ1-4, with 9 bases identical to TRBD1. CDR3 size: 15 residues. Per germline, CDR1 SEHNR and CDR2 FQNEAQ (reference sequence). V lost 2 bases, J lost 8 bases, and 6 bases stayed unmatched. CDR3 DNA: TGTGCCAGCAGCTTATCCACAGGGGGCAAAGAAAAACTGTTTTTT. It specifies CASSLSTGGKEKLFF.

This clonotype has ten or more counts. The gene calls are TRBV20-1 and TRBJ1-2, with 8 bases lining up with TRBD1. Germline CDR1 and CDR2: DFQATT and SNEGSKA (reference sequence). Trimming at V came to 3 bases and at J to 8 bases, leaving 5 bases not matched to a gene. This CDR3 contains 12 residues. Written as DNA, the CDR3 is TGCAGTGCTAGGAGCAGGGGGCGAGGCTACACCTTC. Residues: CSARSRGRGYTF.

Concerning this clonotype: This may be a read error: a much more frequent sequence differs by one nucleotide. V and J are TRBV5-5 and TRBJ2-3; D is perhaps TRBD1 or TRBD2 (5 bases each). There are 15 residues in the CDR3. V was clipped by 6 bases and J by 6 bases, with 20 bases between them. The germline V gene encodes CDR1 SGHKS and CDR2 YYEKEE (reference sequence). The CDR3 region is CASNYRDPGEDTQYF. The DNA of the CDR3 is TGTGCCAGCAACTACCGGGACCCTGGGGAGGATACGCAGTATTTT.

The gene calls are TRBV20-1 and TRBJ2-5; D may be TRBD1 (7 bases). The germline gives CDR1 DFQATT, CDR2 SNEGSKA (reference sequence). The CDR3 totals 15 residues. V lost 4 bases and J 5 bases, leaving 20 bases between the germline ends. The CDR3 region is CSATPRDSPRETQYF. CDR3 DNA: TGCAGTGCTACCCCGCGGGACAGTCCCCGGGAGACCCAGTACTTC.

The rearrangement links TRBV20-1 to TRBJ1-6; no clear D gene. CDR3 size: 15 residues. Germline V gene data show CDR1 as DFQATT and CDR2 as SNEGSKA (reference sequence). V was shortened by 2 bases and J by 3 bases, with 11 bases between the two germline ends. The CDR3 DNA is TGCAGTGCTAGACCATCGAGCTTCTATAATTCACCCCTCCACTTT. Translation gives CSARPSSFYNSPLHF.

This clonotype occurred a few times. The CDR3 DNA reads as TGTGCCAGCAGCTTAGGATCGGCGGGCCCCACTGAAGCTTTCTTT. Protein sequence: CASSLGSAGPTEAFF. The rearrangement links TRBV7-9 to TRBJ1-1, with unresolved D. Germline loops: CDR1 SEHNR, CDR2 FQNEAQ (reference sequence). V lost 1 base and J 4 bases, leaving 13 bases between the germline ends. The CDR3 extends over 15 amino acids.

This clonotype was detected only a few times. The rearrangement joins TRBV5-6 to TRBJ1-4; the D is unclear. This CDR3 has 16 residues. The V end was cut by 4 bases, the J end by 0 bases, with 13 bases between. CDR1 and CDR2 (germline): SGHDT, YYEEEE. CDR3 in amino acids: CASSAVPTATNEKLFF. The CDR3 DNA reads TGTGCCAGCAGCGCTGTACCCACCGCAACTAATGAAAAACTGTTTTTT.

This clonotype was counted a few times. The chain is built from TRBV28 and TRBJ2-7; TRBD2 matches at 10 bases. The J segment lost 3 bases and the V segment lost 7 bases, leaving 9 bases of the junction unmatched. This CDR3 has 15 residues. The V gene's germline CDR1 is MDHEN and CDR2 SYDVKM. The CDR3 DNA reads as TGTGCCAGCACCACTAGCGGGACAAGCATCTACGAGCAGTACTTC. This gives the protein CASTTSGTSIYEQYF.

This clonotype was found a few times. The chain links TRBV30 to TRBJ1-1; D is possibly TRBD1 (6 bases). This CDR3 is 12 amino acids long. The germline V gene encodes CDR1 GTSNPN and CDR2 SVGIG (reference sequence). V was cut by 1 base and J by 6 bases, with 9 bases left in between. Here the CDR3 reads CAWSDRVSEAFF. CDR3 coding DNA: TGTGCCTGGAGTGACAGGGTTTCTGAAGCTTTCTTT.

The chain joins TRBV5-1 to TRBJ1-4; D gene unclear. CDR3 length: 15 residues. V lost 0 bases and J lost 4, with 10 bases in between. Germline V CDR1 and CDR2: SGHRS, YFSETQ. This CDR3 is CASSLEGSYNEKLFF. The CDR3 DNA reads TGCGCCAGCAGCTTGGAAGGCAGCTATAATGAAAAACTGTTTTTT.

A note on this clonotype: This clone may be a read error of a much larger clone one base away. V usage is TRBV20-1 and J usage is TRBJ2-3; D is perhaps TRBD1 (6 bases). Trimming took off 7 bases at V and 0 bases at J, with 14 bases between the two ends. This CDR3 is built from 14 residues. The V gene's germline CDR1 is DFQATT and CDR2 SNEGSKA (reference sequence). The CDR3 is CSGQVGFSTDTQYF. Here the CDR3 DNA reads TGCAGTGGACAGGTGGGATTTAGCACAGATACGCAGTATTTT.

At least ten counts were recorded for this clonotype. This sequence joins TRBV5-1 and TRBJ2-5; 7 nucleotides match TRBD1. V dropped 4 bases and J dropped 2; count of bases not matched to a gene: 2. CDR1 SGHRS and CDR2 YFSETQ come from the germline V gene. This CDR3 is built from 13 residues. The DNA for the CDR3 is TGCGCCAGCAGCGGGGGACAGCAAGAGACCCAGTACTTC. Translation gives CASSGGQQETQYF.

CDR3 sequence reads: CSVSTANTEAFF. For the CDR3, the DNA is TGCAGCGTGTCGACAGCCAACACTGAAGCTTTCTTT. The chain is built from TRBV29-1 and TRBJ1-1, with a possible D match to TRBD1 (5 bases). Germline V CDR1 and CDR2: SQVTM, ANQGSEA. Trimming shortened V by 6 bases and J by 2 bases, and 10 bases separated the two germline ends. The CDR3 has 12 amino acids.